This T cell receptor (beta chain) originates from a study of T cells in Graves' hyperthyroidism and ophthalmopathy. Amplified TCR beta CDR3 regions came from RNA transcripts. The TCR CDR3 was amplified in a first-round RT-PCR using the HTBI primer set. TCRdb reprocessed the multiplex PCR reads via MiXCR and lists one record per CDR3 protein. Here the sample spans a few hundred thousand distinct CDR3 sequences, roughly 19% being singletons. The germline gives CDR1 MNHNS, CDR2 SASEGT. The CDR3 totals 16 residues. The V end lost 3 bases, the J end lost 4 bases, and 15 bases lay between the germline ends. Regarding this clonotype: Its target is not known.

Study outcomes and limitations: Blood also carried most thyroid clonotypes expanded above 0.001. For ophthalmopathy, model prediction preceded onset by a median about 6.4 months.

The TCR sequence derives from a man aged 45-60 years with Graves' ophthalmopathy. The chain combines TRBV6-1 with TRBJ1-4; D is perhaps TRBD1 (6 bases). Sequences were obtained from blood. The CDR3 DNA is TGTGCCAGCAGTGAGGGAAGGACAGCCCTTAATGAAAAACTGTTTTTT. This codes for CASSEGRTALNEKLFF.